Listed here are 7 T cell receptor beta chains from one sample, sequenced in a study of shared clonotypes between healthy human individuals. Assay used: immunoSEQ multiplex PCR; TCRdb lists only in-frame clones, some missing. The profile shows 1 million to 1.2 million clones, approximately 77% of them singletons. The sample taken for sequencing was memory CD4+ T cells from PBMCs. Noted subset: CD45RA-negative fraction. The receptors come from a man between 18 and 29 years old in good health. Some clones in this sample may be carry-over from other donors' samples.

V gene TRBV6-1 combines with J gene TRBJ2-7, with 7 bases that match TRBD1. The V segment lost 6 bases and the J segment 7 bases; nucleotides outside the gene matches: 12. Germline V gene lookup returns CDR1 MNHNS and CDR2 SASEGT. The CDR3 has 14 residues. CDR3 DNA: TGTGCCAGCAGACTCCGGGACAGAGTCGCTGAGCAGTACTTC. Amino acids: CASRLRDRVAEQYF.

This clone was found once. V and J are TRBV11-2 and TRBJ2-7; 14 bases fit TRBD2. The CDR3 covers 18 residues. The germline V gene has CDR1 SGHAT and CDR2 FQNNGV. V dropped 0 bases and J dropped 2; count of bases not matched to a gene: 6. The CDR3 DNA reads as TGTGCCAGCAGCTTAGAGGGGACTAGCGGGAGCTTTCCCTACGAGCAGTACTTC. Its protein is CASSLEGTSGSFPYEQYF.

Of note for this clone: This CDR3 is also generated by other DNA sequences in the sample. J is TRBJ1-1 and V is TRBV29-1; 9 bases are a match to TRBD1. The CDR3 totals 12 residues. Germline-derived CDR1 and CDR2 are SQVTM and ANQGSEA. V trimming: 6 bases; J trimming: 1 base; junction bases outside the gene matches: 0. CDR3 bases: TGCAGCGTGGACAGGGGGAACACTGAAGCTTTCTTT. It specifies CSVDRGNTEAFF.

The CDR3 reads CASSEGGGPGETQYF. Here the CDR3 DNA reads TGTGCCAGCAGTGAGGGAGGGGGACCTGGTGAGACCCAGTACTTC. J is TRBJ2-5 and V is TRBV2, with a possible D match to TRBD2 (7 bases). The CDR3 is made up of 15 amino acids. V lost 3 bases and J lost 5, with 16 bases in between. Germline CDR1 is SNHLY and CDR2 is FYNNEI.

The chain couples TRBV5-1 to TRBJ2-4; perhaps TRBD2 as D (6 bases). Germline loops: CDR1 SGHRS, CDR2 YFSETQ. The V end lost 4 bases, the J end lost 12 bases, and 17 bases lay between the germline ends. This CDR3 has 13 residues. The CDR3 protein is CASSTEGSGTQYF. The DNA for the CDR3 is TGCGCCAGCAGCACGGAGGGGTCCGGCACTCAGTACTTC.

This clone was observed a few times. Different DNA sequences within this sample yield the same CDR3. The gene calls are TRBV18 and TRBJ2-2; TRBD2 matches 9 bases. This CDR3 is 16 amino acids long. Germline trimming cut 0 bases from V and 4 bases from J; bases unmatched to any gene: 3. The germline gives CDR1 KGHSH, CDR2 LQKENI. In DNA form, the CDR3 reads TGTGCCAGCTCACCACCGGGTAGCGGGGGCACCGGGGAGCTGTTTTTT. Encoded protein: CASSPPGSGGTGELFF.

CDR3 loop: CSVEVRGANQPQHF. Here the CDR3 DNA reads TGCAGCGTTGAAGTTAGAGGGGCCAATCAGCCCCAGCATTTT. The rearrangement links TRBV29-1 to TRBJ1-5; D might be TRBD1 (5 bases). CDR3 length: 14 amino acids. The germline V gene encodes CDR1 SQVTM and CDR2 ANQGSEA. Trimming pared 1 base from V and 3 bases from J, leaving 10 bases between.